What follows is one TCR beta chain and its context. What it binds is unknown. The CDR3 consists of 13 residues. With 4 bases removed from V and 5 bases from J, the gap between germline ends came to 15 bases. Germline lookup yields CDR1 DFQATT and CDR2 SNEGSKA (reference sequence). TCR beta cDNA libraries had unique molecular identifiers. From the PCR reads, TCRdb called clonotypes with MiXCR, one entry per CDR3 protein. The sample lists 750,000 to 900,000 distinct CDR3 sequences, roughly 46% occurring once. This specimen comes from a study of post-analysis software for immune sequencing data. Study conclusions and caveats: Strong co-clustering by F measure linked samples that shared a preparation batch. Controls had lower frequencies than patients of five TRBV segments, which included TRBV5-6, TRBV5-1 and TRBV20-1. Controls showed significantly higher normalized Chao1 diversity than did multiple sclerosis patients.

This chain joins TRBV20-1 and TRBJ2-7, with D perhaps being TRBD1 or TRBD2 (5 bases each). The clonotype originates from a girl aged 5 to 17 with multiple sclerosis. The sequencing sample was made of blood. CDR3 protein: CSAIGAWVDEQYF. The CDR3 DNA follows: TGCAGTGCTATCGGGGCATGGGTCGACGAGCAGTACTTC.